The rows below give T cell receptor beta chains drawn from one sample of a study of beta chain features in type 1 diabetes. Only in-frame clones appear in the TCRdb table, and some are missing; sequencing was by immunoSEQ multiplex PCR. The data show 600,000 to 700,000 clones, 10% to 15% seen once. The sequenced sample was naive CD4+ T cells from blood. These receptor sequences come from a man aged 18 to 29 with type 1 diabetes. Each CDR3 is given with its conserved first and last residue. The D gene is left open where the match is weak. Clone size, where shown, is once, few, many, or a class for clones that have expanded.

V gene	clone size	J gene	D gene	CDR3 DNA	CDR3 protein
TRBV29-1	few	TRBJ1-1	TRBD1	TGCAGCGTTGAACCCTCGACAGGGGGAAACACTGAAGCTTTCTTT	CSVEPSTGGNTEAFF
TRBV6-5	few	TRBJ2-7	.	TGTGCCAGCAGTTACAGGGGGGAGCAGTACTTC	CASSYRGEQYF
TRBV2	.	TRBJ2-3	.	TGTGCCAGCAGGTCAGGCGACACAGATACGCAGTATTTT	CASRSGDTDTQYF
TRBV29-1	.	TRBJ2-1	TRBD1	TGCAGCGTGGGGTCCCCAGGGGGTGAGCAGTTCTTC	CSVGSPGGEQFF
TRBV7-8	.	TRBJ1-5	TRBD1	TGTGCCAGCAGCTCCCGGACAGGGCTTAGCAATCAGCCCCAGCATTTT	CASSSRTGLSNQPQHF
TRBV11-2	.	TRBJ2-3	.	TGTGCCAGCAGCAACGGGACTAGCACAGATACGCAGTATTTT	CASSNGTSTDTQYF
TRBV27	few	TRBJ1-2	.	TGTGCCAGCAGACCCGGGTACAGGGATTCCTATGGCTACACCTTC	CASRPGYRDSYGYTF
TRBV2	few	TRBJ1-4	.	TGTGCCAGCAGTGTTAGGGGTATCGGTGAAAAACTGTTTTTT	CASSVRGIGEKLFF
TRBV9	few	TRBJ1-2	.	TGTGCCAGCAGCGTAGATGGTGCTAACTATGGCTACACCTTC	CASSVDGANYGYTF
TRBV2	few	TRBJ1-4	.	TGTGCCAGCAGTGCTTTGGGGTCAACTAATGAAAAACTGTTTTTT	CASSALGSTNEKLFF
TRBV5-1	.	TRBJ2-3	TRBD2	TGCGCCAGCAGCGGTAGCGGGGGTATCGATACGCAGTATTTT	CASSGSGGIDTQYF
TRBV5-1	few	TRBJ2-7	TRBD1	TGCGCCAGCAGCTTCGTCGCGTTAACCGGACAGGGCCACGAGCAGTACTTC	CASSFVALTGQGHEQYF
TRBV5-4	few	TRBJ1-3	.	TGTGCCAGCAGCTTGTACAACTCTGGAAACACCATATATTTT	CASSLYNSGNTIYF
TRBV7-9	.	TRBJ2-7	.	TGTGCCACCGACGAGTACGAGCAGTACTTC	CATDEYEQYF
TRBV18	.	TRBJ1-2	TRBD1	TGTGCCAGCTCACCCCGGGACACAGGGGTAGGAGGATATGGCTACACCTTC	CASSPRDTGVGGYGYTF
TRBV27	.	TRBJ2-3	.	TGTGCCAGCAGCCCTCGGCCCCAGGGCGAGGTTACGCAGTATTTT	CASSPRPQGEVTQYF
TRBV7-7	.	TRBJ2-3	TRBD2	TGTGCCAGCAGTCCCGGGACTAGCGAGACAGATACGCAGTATTTT	CASSPGTSETDTQYF
TRBV5-6	.	TRBJ1-2	TRBD1	TGTGCCAGCAGCGCCTCCCCGACAGGGTCGAACTATGGCTACACCTTC	CASSASPTGSNYGYTF
TRBV29-1	.	TRBJ2-5	.	TGCAGCGTCGGACGTTCGCAAGAGACCCAGTACTTC	CSVGRSQETQYF
TRBV29-1	.	TRBJ1-1	.	TGCAGCGTTGAGCCTCTGGGGGACACTGAAGCTTTCTTT	CSVEPLGDTEAFF
TRBV12-5	few	TRBJ2-5	.	TGTGCTAGTGGTTTGCCGGGAGAGACCCAGTACTTC	CASGLPGETQYF
TRBV7-9	.	TRBJ1-1	.	TGTGCCAGCAGCTTCGCTGGGCCTGGGGCAAACACTGAAGCTTTCTTT	CASSFAGPGANTEAFF
TRBV18	.	TRBJ1-2	TRBD1	TGTGCCAGCTCACCGTCAGGGGGTCCCAACTATGGCTACACCTTC	CASSPSGGPNYGYTF
TRBV2	few	TRBJ2-3	TRBD1	TGTGCCAGCAGAGGACAGGGGCCCACAGATACGCAGTATTTT	CASRGQGPTDTQYF
TRBV9	few	TRBJ2-3	.	TGTGCCAGCAGCATTACGGATACGCAGTATTTT	CASSITDTQYF
TRBV10-3	.	TRBJ2-1	TRBD1	TGTGCCATACAAAACCAGGGGGTGAGCTCCTACAATGAGCAGTTCTTC	CAIQNQGVSSYNEQFF
TRBV6-5	.	TRBJ1-5	.	TGTGCCAGCAGTTACGAGGGATCCAATCAGCCCCAGCATTTT	CASSYEGSNQPQHF
TRBV13	few	TRBJ1-5	.	TGTGCCAGCAGCTTAGGAGGGGCAGGGGTTCAGCCCCAGCATTTT	CASSLGGAGVQPQHF
TRBV30	few	TRBJ2-1	TRBD1	TGTGCCTGGGACAGGGGGCGCCAGGTTGAGCAGTTCTTC	CAWDRGRQVEQFF
TRBV7-2	.	TRBJ1-3	TRBD1	TGTGCCAGCAGCTTACTAAGGGCAGGGGGCTTGGACACCATATATTTT	CASSLLRAGGLDTIYF
TRBV6-5	few	TRBJ1-1	.	TGTGCCAGCAGTTACTTCGCAGTAAAACCTGAAGCTTTCTTT	CASSYFAVKPEAFF
TRBV6-1	few	TRBJ1-1	TRBD1	TGTGCCAACTCTATACAGGGGAGCACTGAAGCTTTCTTT	CANSIQGSTEAFF
TRBV7-2	few	TRBJ1-1	.	TGTGCCAGCAGAGGAGGGACAACGAGGATGGAAGCTTTCTTT	CASRGGTTRMEAFF
TRBV30	.	TRBJ2-6	TRBD1	TGTGCCTGGAGTACCGGGACAGGGATACGATCTGGGGCCAACGTCCTGACTTTC	CAWSTGTGIRSGANVLTF
TRBV4-1	few	TRBJ1-5	.	TGCGCCAGCAGCCAAGAGGGCAGGGCGAGCAATCAGCCCCAGCATTTT	CASSQEGRASNQPQHF
TRBV2	.	TRBJ2-1	.	TGTGCCAGCAGGGGGGGTCTCTACAATGAGCAGTTCTTC	CASRGGLYNEQFF
TRBV5-4	few	TRBJ2-3	TRBD2	TGTGCCAGCAGCCCCCCAGCGGGGGGGGACACAGATACGCAGTATTTT	CASSPPAGGDTDTQYF
TRBV5-6	.	TRBJ2-5	.	TGTGCCAGCAGCTTGCCACTAGCTGGGGGGACCCAGTACTTC	CASSLPLAGGTQYF
TRBV14	few	TRBJ1-1	TRBD1	TGTGCCAGCAGCCAAGATTACAGGGGGCGGACTGAAGCTTTCTTT	CASSQDYRGRTEAFF
TRBV29-1	.	TRBJ2-7	.	TGCAGCGTACGGACTCTCTACGAGCAGTACTTC	CSVRTLYEQYF
TRBV21-1	.	TRBJ1-1	.	TGTGCCAGCAGCACAACAGGGGACACTGAAGCTTTCTTT	CASSTTGDTEAFF
TRBV19	few	TRBJ2-6	TRBD1	TGTGCCAGTAGTGCCGGGGACAGGGAGACTTTC	CASSAGDRETF
TRBV9	few	TRBJ2-7	TRBD2	TGTGCCAGCAGCGAAGGGAGCGGGGGGTTCTCCTACGAGCAGTACTTC	CASSEGSGGFSYEQYF
TRBV7-2	few	TRBJ1-3	.	TGTGCCAGCAGCTCGGGTCGGAGCTCTGGAAACACCATATATTTT	CASSSGRSSGNTIYF